This TCR beta chain was documented in a study of T cell changes during pregnancy in multiple sclerosis. TCRdb's copy holds only in-frame clones and misses some; the assay was immunoSEQ multiplex PCR. This table holds tens of thousands of clones, over 85% found once. The CDR3 is made up of 15 amino acids. Germline V lookup: CDR1 SGHRS, CDR2 YFSETQ. Remarks on this clone: At one end, the junction sequence differs from germline, possibly due to a read error.

This receptor was taken from a female donor with multiple sclerosis, enrolled in a pregnancy study. V usage is TRBV5-1 and J usage is TRBJ2-7, with TRBD2 matching 12 bases. The specimen was CD8+ T cells from peripheral blood mononuclear cells, collected after pregnancy. The CDR3 DNA is TGCGCCGGCAGCACTGGACTAGCGGGGTGGTACGAGCAGTACTTC. This gives the protein CAGSTGLAGWYEQYF.